These T cell receptor beta chains were read from a single sample in a study of blood T cell repertoires in COVID-19. The protocol was immunoSEQ multiplex PCR, while the TCRdb copy is restricted to in-frame clones and leaves out a portion. The profile covers about 180,000 clones, with approximately 88% appearing a single time and around 6.7% taken by the ten largest. Sequenced: peripheral blood. The receptors stem from a woman between 35 and 50 years old with COVID-19, enrolled during active disease. Both conserved end residues are part of each CDR3.

V	J	CDR3
TRBV29-1	TRBJ2-7	CSVEMGRNLPHYEQYF
TRBV19	TRBJ2-5	CASTITGGREETQYF
TRBV12-3/TRBV12-4	TRBJ2-5	CASRQDWAGTQYF
TRBV5-1	TRBJ2-3	CASQPALGDSDTQYF
TRBV4-2	TRBJ1-2	CASSQDRGLYGYTF
TRBV29-1	TRBJ1-2	CSVGQGAYGYTF
TRBV18	TRBJ2-2	CASSGAYNTGELFF
TRBV13	TRBJ2-5	CASSLTSGGTQWGETQYF
TRBV7-9	TRBJ2-5	CASSPTWQGGETQYF
TRBV28	TRBJ1-6	CASKMDRGSSPLHF
TRBV7-2	TRBJ1-2	CASSLKRGNYGYTF
TRBV19	TRBJ1-5	CASSTGTGLVGRPQHF
TRBV28	TRBJ1-5	CASSLSGGRLNNQPQHF
TRBV6-5	TRBJ1-2	CASSYADRFYGYTF
TRBV28	TRBJ1-6	CASRGSGVFTPLHF
TRBV18	TRBJ2-1	CASSPDRGYNEQFF
TRBV9	TRBJ2-7	CASSPGDSPNEQYF
TRBV15	TRBJ2-7	CATSKGLGSYEQYF
TRBV27	TRBJ2-7	CASSSSWTASYEQYF
TRBV5-6	TRBJ1-1	CASSLRILQRDTHTEAFF
TRBV18	TRBJ1-5	CASSPPGGSYSNQPQHF
TRBV24-1	TRBJ2-5	CATSDGGRETQYF
TRBV6-4	TRBJ1-5	CASSDSEGQPQHF
TRBV9	TRBJ2-7	CASSVGGEVGSYEQYF
TRBV4-2	TRBJ1-5	CASSQTGTGFNQPQHF
TRBV28	TRBJ1-4	CASSLLGTRQNEKLFF
TRBV3-1/TRBV3-2	TRBJ1-4	CASSLSATNEKLFF
TRBV9	TRBJ1-1	CASSVEWGGLNTEAFF
TRBV6-1	TRBJ2-5	CASSGIPGQGGETQYF
TRBV19	TRBJ2-2	CASSIESTGELFF
TRBV5-1	TRBJ1-2	CASSLGPQGALYGYTF
TRBV6-5	TRBJ1-2	CASSSEDTYGYTF
TRBV5-1	TRBJ2-3	CASSSGLTDTQYF
TRBV19	TRBJ1-6	CASNLSGESIHF
TRBV5-4	TRBJ1-1	CASSFHLSHGTPSTNGAFF
TRBV7-3	TRBJ2-3	CASSSGTSGSGADTQYF
TRBV19	TRBJ1-2	CASSTGLNYGYTF
TRBV24-1	TRBJ2-5	CATSDLRLAGGGQETQYF
TRBV29-1	TRBJ1-3	CSGGSSGNTIYF
TRBV19	TRBJ1-2	CASAHRGLSYTF
TRBV6-5	TRBJ2-3	CASRDGYRSTDTQYF
TRBV4-1	TRBJ2-1	CASSQDPFSGSNEQFF
TRBV27	TRBJ2-7	CASRPPAAGSYEQYF
TRBV9	TRBJ1-2	CASSVAAGSYGYTF
TRBV29-1	TRBJ1-2	CSVGDRGLYGYTF
TRBV25-1	TRBJ1-6	CASSDNPRASPLHF
TRBV2	TRBJ2-1	CASPAGRVSYNEQFF
TRBV11-2	TRBJ1-2	CASSLDSYGYTF